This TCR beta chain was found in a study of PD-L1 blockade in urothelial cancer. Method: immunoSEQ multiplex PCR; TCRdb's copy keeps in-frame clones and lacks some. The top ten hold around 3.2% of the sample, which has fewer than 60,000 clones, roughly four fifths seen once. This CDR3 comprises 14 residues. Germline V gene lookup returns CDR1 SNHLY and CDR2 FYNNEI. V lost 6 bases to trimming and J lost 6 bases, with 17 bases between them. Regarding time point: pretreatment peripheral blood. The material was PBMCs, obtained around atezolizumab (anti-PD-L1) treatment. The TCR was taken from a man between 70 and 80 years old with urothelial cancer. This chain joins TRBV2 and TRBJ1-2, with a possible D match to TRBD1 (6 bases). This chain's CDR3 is CASRILQGSNGYTF. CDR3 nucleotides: TGTGCCAGCAGGATCTTACAGGGTTCAAATGGCTACACCTTC.